The 5 T cell receptor beta chains presented below share a single source sample, sequenced in a study of patients and donors after allogeneic stem cell transplantation. TCRdb reprocessed the RT-PCR reads via MiXCR and lists one record per CDR3 protein. Here the sample spans roughly 880,000 distinct CDR3 sequences, over 15% being singletons. The sequencing input was blood, either unsorted or a sorted T cell fraction (not recorded which). The receptors were sampled from a human donor who was either an allogeneic HSCT recipient or a stem cell or donor lymphocyte infusion donor (not recorded which). It is not recorded whose cells these are; they may come from a transplant donor.

This rearrangement joins TRBV29-1 to TRBJ1-1; 10 bases are a match to TRBD1. The CDR3 totals 13 residues. V dropped 6 bases and J dropped 0; count of bases not matched to a gene: 1. The germline CDR1 and CDR2 sequences are SQVTM and ANQGSEA. The CDR3 protein is CSVDRGMNTEAFF. The DNA of the CDR3 is TGCAGCGTGGACAGGGGGATGAACACTGAAGCTTTCTTT.

V usage is TRBV7-9 and J usage is TRBJ2-1; 9 bases line up with TRBD1. Germline lookup yields CDR1 SEHNR and CDR2 FQNEAQ (reference sequence). The CDR3 is made up of 16 amino acids. The trim removed 5 bases at V and 4 bases at J, leaving 9 bases unmatched. CDR3 in DNA: TGTGCCAGCAGCGCAACTACAGGGGGCCGATACAATGAGCAGTTCTTC. The encoded protein is CASSATTGGRYNEQFF.

CDR3 DNA sequence: TGTGCCAGCAGCTTCGCTAGCGGAAATGAGCAGTTCTTC. It encodes CASSFASGNEQFF. The V and J genes are TRBV7-9 and TRBJ2-1, with 7 bases aligning to TRBD2. The V and J ends lost 3 bases and 7 bases, in that order; junction bases with no gene match: 3. The CDR3 has 13 amino acids. In germline, CDR1 is SEHNR, CDR2 FQNEAQ (reference sequence).

This clonotype was counted at least ten times. This chain joins TRBV12-3 or TRBV12-4 and TRBJ2-1, with 13 positions matching TRBD2. Trimming at V came to 10 bases and at J to 6 bases, leaving 3 bases not matched to a gene. The CDR3 sequence is 13 residues long. The DNA of the CDR3 is TGTGCCATCCGGACTAGCGGGGGCAATGAGCAGTTCTTC. Its protein is CAIRTSGGNEQFF.

The rearrangement links TRBV20-1 to TRBJ2-7; possibly TRBD2 for D (5 bases). The V and J ends lost 4 bases and 3 bases respectively, with 19 bases between them. The CDR3 covers 15 residues. Germline-derived CDR1 and CDR2 are DFQATT and SNEGSKA (reference sequence). The CDR3 loop reads CSATSHTRAYYEQYF. CDR3 coding DNA: TGCAGTGCTACCAGTCACACTAGAGCCTACTACGAGCAGTACTTC.